This T cell receptor beta chain originates from a study of shared clonotypes between healthy human individuals. Points from the study as a whole: Researchers sampled only blood; tissue repertoires likely differ.

V was trimmed by 0 bases and J by 2 bases, leaving 11 bases between them. CDR1 is SGHNT and CDR2 is YYREEE in the germline V gene (reference sequence). The CDR3 is made up of 15 amino acids. Concerning this clone itself: Its antigen is unknown.

Roughly 27,000 T cell genomes, or around 180 ng DNA, went into the sorted-subset replicate PCRs. Produced via immunoSEQ multiplex PCR; TCRdb's table is partial and in-frame only. The repertoire holds about 2.1 million clones, with around 93% as singletons. Cells designated naive CD8 were CD45RO-negative and were positively selected for CCR7, with terminally differentiated effector memory CD45RA+ cells excluded. V and J are TRBV5-4 and TRBJ1-2, with a weak D call TRBD1 (5 bases). This TCR came from a man aged 18-30 years in good health. Some clones in this sample may be carry-over from other donors' samples. The sequenced sample was naive CD8+ T cells from PBMCs. This CDR3 reads CASSLGTGVNYGYTF. The CDR3 DNA follows: TGTGCCAGCAGCTTGGGTACAGGCGTCAACTATGGCTACACCTTC.